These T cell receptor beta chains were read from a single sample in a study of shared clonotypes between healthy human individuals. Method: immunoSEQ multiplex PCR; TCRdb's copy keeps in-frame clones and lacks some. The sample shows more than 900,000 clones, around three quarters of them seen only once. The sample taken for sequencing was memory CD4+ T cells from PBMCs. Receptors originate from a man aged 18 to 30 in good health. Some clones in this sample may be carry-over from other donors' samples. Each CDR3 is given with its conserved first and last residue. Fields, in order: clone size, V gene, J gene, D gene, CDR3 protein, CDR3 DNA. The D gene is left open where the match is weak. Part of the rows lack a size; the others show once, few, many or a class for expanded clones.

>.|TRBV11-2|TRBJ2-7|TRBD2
CASSLGGRYSEQYF
TGTGCCAGCAGCTTAGGCGGGAGGTACTCTGAGCAGTACTTC
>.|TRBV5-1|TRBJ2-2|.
CASSLAAGSPGELFF
TGCGCCAGCAGCTTGGCCGCAGGGTCCCCCGGGGAGCTGTTTTTT
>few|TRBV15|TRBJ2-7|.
CATSSDYEQYF
TGTGCCACCAGCAGCGACTACGAGCAGTACTTC
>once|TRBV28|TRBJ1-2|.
CASSLGQTYGYTF
TGTGCCAGCAGTTTGGGACAAACCTATGGCTACACCTTC
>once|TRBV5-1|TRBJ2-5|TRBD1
CASSLNAGGGQETQYF
TGCGCCAGCAGCTTGAATGCAGGGGGTGGCCAAGAGACCCAGTACTTC
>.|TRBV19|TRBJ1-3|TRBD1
CASSTTGTGRGNTIYF
TGTGCCAGTAGTACTACCGGGACAGGACGTGGAAACACCATATATTTT
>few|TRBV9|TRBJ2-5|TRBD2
CASAPGRGTETQYF
TGTGCCAGCGCGCCAGGGCGGGGGACAGAGACCCAGTACTTC
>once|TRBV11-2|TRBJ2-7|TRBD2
CASSLRGLAGEGPNERYF
TGTGCCAGCAGCTTAAGGGGACTAGCGGGAGAGGGTCCCAACGAGCGGTACTTC
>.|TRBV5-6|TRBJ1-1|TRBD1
CASSANRDREPEAFF
TGTGCCAGCAGCGCTAACCGGGACAGGGAGCCTGAAGCTTTCTTT
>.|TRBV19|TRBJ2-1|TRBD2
CASKGSGTSDYNEQFF
TGTGCCAGTAAAGGATCCGGGACTAGCGACTACAATGAGCAGTTCTTC
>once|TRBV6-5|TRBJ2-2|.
CASSYSTGDRDGELFF
TGTGCCAGCAGTTACTCGACCGGGGATCGGGACGGGGAGCTGTTTTTT
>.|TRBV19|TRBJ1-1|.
CASRGPVMNTEAFF
TGTGCCAGTAGGGGACCGGTTATGAACACTGAAGCTTTCTTT
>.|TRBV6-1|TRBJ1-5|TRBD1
CASSEQGNGNQPQHF
TGTGCCAGCAGCGAACAGGGGAATGGCAATCAGCCCCAGCATTTT
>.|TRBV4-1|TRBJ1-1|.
CASRPRGVVGTEAFF
TGCGCCAGCAGACCCCGGGGGGTTGTCGGCACTGAAGCTTTCTTT
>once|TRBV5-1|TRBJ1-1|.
CASSRITDREAFF
TGCGCCAGCAGCCGTATAACGGACCGGGAAGCTTTCTTT
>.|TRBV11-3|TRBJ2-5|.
CASSQGGEHQETQYF
TGTGCCAGCAGCCAAGGCGGAGAGCACCAAGAGACCCAGTACTTC
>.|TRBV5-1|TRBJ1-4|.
CASSDEGRGTNEKLFF
TGCGCCAGCAGCGACGAAGGCAGGGGAACTAATGAAAAACTGTTTTTT
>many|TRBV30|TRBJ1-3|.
CAWSVGVKGTIYF
TGTGCCTGGAGTGTCGGCGTAAAAGGCACCATATATTTT
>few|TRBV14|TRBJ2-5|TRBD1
CASSIRQGKQETQYF
TGTGCCAGCAGCATACGACAGGGGAAGCAAGAGACCCAGTACTTC
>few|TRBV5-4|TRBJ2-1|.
CASSSQEVGGEQFF
TGTGCCAGCAGCTCCCAGGAGGTGGGCGGAGAGCAGTTCTTC
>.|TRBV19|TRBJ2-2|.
CASTDGNTGELFF
TGTGCCAGTACGGACGGGAACACCGGGGAGCTGTTTTTT
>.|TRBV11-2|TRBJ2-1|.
CASRVRGGTYSYNEQFF
TGTGCCAGCAGGGTCCGGGGCGGGACCTATTCCTACAATGAGCAGTTCTTC
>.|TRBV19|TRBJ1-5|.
CASNLGGVGQPQHF
TGTGCCAGTAATTTGGGCGGGGTTGGGCAGCCCCAGCATTTT
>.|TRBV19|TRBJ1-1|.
CASSIERNTEAFF
TGTGCCAGTAGTATAGAGAGGAACACTGAAGCTTTCTTT
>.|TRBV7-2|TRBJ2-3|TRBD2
CASSSRLAGTQYF
TGTGCCAGCAGCTCGCGACTAGCCGGTACGCAGTATTTT
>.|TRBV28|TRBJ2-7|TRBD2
CASSLLGLGLAGGSYEQYF
TGTGCCAGCAGTTTGCTCGGGTTGGGGCTAGCGGGGGGTTCCTACGAGCAGTACTTC
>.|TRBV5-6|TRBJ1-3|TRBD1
CASSLAQGAFSGNTIYF
TGTGCCAGCAGCTTGGCGCAGGGGGCTTTCTCTGGAAACACCATATATTTT
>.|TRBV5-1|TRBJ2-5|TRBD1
CASSSGQAEETQYF
TGCGCCAGCAGCTCGGGACAGGCAGAAGAGACCCAGTACTTC
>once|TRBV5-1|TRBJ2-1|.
CASSLNPPGAESYNEQFF
TGCGCCAGCAGCCTAAACCCTCCGGGAGCTGAGTCCTACAATGAGCAGTTCTTC
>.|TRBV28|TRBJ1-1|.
CASSLYPNTEAFF
TGTGCCAGCAGTTTATACCCGAACACTGAAGCTTTCTTT
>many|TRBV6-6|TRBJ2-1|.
CASSYGGGSIHEQFF
TGTGCCAGCAGTTACGGTGGCGGGTCCATCCATGAGCAGTTCTTC
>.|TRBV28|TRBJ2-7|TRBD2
CASSPRTSLYF
TGTGCCAGCAGTCCACGGACTAGCCTGTACTTC
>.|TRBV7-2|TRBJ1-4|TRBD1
CASRQGGTNEELFF
TGTGCCAGCAGGCAGGGGGGAACTAATGAAGAACTGTTTTTT
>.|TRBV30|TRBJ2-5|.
CAWSGGREETQYF
TGTGCCTGGAGCGGGGGCAGGGAAGAGACCCAGTACTTC
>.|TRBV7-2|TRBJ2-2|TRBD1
CASSFDRGDGELFF
TGTGCCAGCAGCTTCGACAGGGGGGACGGGGAGCTGTTTTTT
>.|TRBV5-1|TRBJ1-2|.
CASSLDGGAGYTF
TGCGCCAGCAGCTTGGATGGGGGCGCGGGCTACACCTTC
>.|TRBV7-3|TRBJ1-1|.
CASTLGAGNTEAFF
TGTGCCAGCACCTTAGGGGCAGGGAACACTGAAGCTTTCTTT
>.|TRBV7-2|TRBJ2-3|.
CASSLAGSTDTQYF
TGTGCCAGCAGCTTAGCGGGGAGCACAGATACGCAGTATTTT
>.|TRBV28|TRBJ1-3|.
CASSSSGRSGNTIYF
TGTGCCAGCAGTTCCTCAGGGCGCTCTGGAAACACCATATATTTT
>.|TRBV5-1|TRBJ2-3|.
CASSSGGVTDTQYF
TGCGCCAGCAGCTCCGGAGGGGTCACAGATACGCAGTATTTT
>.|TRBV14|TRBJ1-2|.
CASSHDRRYGYTF
TGTGCCAGCAGCCACGACAGGCGTTATGGCTACACCTTC
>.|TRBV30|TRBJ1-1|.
CAWRGTEAFF
TGTGCCTGGAGAGGGACAGAAGCTTTCTTT
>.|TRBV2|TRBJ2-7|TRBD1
CASRLLRTGNYEQYF
TGTGCCAGCAGGCTACTCCGGACAGGGAACTACGAGCAGTACTTC
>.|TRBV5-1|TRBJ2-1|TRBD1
CASSLAGTGLYDEQFF
TGCGCCAGCAGCTTGGCCGGGACAGGGTTATACGATGAGCAGTTCTTC
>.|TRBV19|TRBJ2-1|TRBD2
CASSGASGSDNEQFF
TGTGCCAGTAGTGGGGCTAGCGGGTCGGACAATGAGCAGTTCTTC
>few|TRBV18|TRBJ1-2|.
CASLTDPAGYGYTF
TGTGCCAGCCTGACGGACCCTGCTGGCTATGGCTACACCTTC
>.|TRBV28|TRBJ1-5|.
CASSFGQTSNQPQHF
TGTGCCAGCAGTTTCGGACAGACAAGCAATCAGCCCCAGCATTTT
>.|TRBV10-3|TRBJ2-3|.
CAIRGGDTLGGQYF
TGTGCCATCAGAGGAGGGGACACACTAGGAGGGCAGTATTTT
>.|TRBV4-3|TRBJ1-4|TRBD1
CASSQAYGGQGPATNEKLFF
TGCGCCAGCAGCCAAGCCTACGGGGGACAGGGGCCTGCAACTAATGAAAAACTGTTTTTT
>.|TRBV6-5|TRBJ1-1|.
CASRQGLYTEAFF
TGTGCCAGCAGACAAGGCTTGTACACTGAAGCTTTCTTT
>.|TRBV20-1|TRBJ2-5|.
CSARAGETQYF
TGCAGTGCTAGGGCCGGGGAGACCCAGTACTTC
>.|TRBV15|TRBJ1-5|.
CATSRDSNFVGQPQHF
TGTGCCACCAGCAGAGATAGCAATTTCGTCGGTCAGCCCCAGCATTTT
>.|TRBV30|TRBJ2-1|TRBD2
CAWSLLAGGRNEQFF
TGTGCCTGGAGTCTATTAGCGGGAGGTAGAAATGAGCAGTTCTTC
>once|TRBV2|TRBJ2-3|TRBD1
CASRDSSFPDTQYF
TGTGCCAGCCGGGACAGTAGTTTCCCAGATACGCAGTATTTT